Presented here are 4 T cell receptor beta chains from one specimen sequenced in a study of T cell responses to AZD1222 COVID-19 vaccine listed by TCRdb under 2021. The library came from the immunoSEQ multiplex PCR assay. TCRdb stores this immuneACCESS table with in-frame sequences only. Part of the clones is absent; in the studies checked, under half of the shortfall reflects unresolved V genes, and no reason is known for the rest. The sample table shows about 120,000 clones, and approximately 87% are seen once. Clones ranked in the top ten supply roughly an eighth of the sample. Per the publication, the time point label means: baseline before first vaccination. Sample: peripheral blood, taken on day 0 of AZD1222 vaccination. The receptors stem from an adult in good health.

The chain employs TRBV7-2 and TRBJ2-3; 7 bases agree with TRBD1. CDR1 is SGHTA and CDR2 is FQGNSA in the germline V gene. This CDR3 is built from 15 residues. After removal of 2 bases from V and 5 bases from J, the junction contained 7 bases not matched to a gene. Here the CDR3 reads CASSLYRDSKDTQYF. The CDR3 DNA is TGTGCCAGCAGCTTATACCGGGACAGTAAAGATACGCAGTATTTT.

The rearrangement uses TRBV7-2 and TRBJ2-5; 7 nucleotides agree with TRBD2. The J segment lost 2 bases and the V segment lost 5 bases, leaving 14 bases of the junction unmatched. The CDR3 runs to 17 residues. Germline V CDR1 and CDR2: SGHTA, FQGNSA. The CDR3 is CASSDGGRARSQETQYF. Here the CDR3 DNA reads TGTGCCAGCAGCGATGGGGGGAGGGCCCGCTCGCAAGAGACCCAGTACTTC.

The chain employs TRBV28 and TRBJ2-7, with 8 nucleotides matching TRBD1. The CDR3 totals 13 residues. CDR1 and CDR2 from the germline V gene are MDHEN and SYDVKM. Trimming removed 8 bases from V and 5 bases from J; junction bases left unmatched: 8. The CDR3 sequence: CASGQGSPHEQYF. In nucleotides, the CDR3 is TGTGCCAGCGGACAGGGCTCTCCCCACGAGCAGTACTTC.

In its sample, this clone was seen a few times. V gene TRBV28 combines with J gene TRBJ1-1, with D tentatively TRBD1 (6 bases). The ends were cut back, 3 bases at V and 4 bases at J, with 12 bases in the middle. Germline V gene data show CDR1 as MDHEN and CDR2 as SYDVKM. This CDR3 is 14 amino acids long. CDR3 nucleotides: TGTGCCAGCAGTTTTTTTGAGGGGGGCACTGAAGCTTTCTTT. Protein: CASSFFEGGTEAFF.